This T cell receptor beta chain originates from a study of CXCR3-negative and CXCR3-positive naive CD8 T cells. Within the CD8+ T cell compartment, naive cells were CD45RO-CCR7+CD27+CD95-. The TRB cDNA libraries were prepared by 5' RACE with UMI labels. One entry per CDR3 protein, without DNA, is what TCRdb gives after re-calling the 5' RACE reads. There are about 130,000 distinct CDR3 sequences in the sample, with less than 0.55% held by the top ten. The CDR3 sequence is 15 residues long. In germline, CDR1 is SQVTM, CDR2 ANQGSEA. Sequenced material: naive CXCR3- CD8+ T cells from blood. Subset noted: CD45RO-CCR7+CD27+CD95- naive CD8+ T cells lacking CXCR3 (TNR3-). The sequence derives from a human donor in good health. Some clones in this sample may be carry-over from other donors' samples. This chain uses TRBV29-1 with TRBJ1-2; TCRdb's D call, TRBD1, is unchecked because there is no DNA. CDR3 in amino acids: CSVEDLTGIHYGYTF.